The rows below give T cell receptor beta chains drawn from one sample of a study of graft-versus-host responses after intestinal transplantation. Produced via immunoSEQ multiplex PCR; TCRdb's table is partial and in-frame only. The sample yields about 21,000 clones, about a third seen once. Sequenced material: alloreactive CD8+ T cells from a mixed lymphocyte reaction culture, taken before intestinal transplant. The source is a human patient who received an intestinal transplant. Each CDR3 is given with its conserved first and last residue. Fields, in order: clone size, J gene, D gene, V gene, CDR3 protein, CDR3 DNA. The D gene is left open where the match is weak. Clone size is stated in some rows and not others, as once, few, many or a class when expanded.

clone_size: few; j_call: TRBJ2-2; d_call: TRBD2; v_call: TRBV4-2; cdr3_aa: CASSDTSSGSNRGELFF; cdr3_nt: TGTGCCAGCAGCGACACCTCTAGCGGGAGTAATCGCGGGGAGCTGTTTTTT
clone_size: -; j_call: TRBJ2-5; d_call: -; v_call: TRBV19; cdr3_aa: CASSPLPWSQETQYF; cdr3_nt: TGTGCCAGTAGCCCTCTGCCCTGGTCACAAGAGACCCAGTACTTC
clone_size: -; j_call: TRBJ2-3; d_call: TRBD2; v_call: TRBV19; cdr3_aa: CASSILGLDGDTQYF; cdr3_nt: TGTGCCAGTAGTATCCTGGGACTAGACGGAGATACGCAGTATTTT
clone_size: few; j_call: TRBJ1-4; d_call: -; v_call: TRBV9; cdr3_aa: CASSPGQTGAGTNEKLFF; cdr3_nt: TGTGCCAGCAGCCCTGGACAGACGGGGGCTGGAACTAATGAAAAACTGTTTTTT
clone_size: few; j_call: TRBJ1-5; d_call: -; v_call: TRBV6-5; cdr3_aa: CASSVNQGVNQPQHF; cdr3_nt: TGTGCCAGCAGCGTCAATCAGGGCGTCAATCAGCCCCAGCATTTT
clone_size: few; j_call: TRBJ2-7; d_call: -; v_call: TRBV6-5; cdr3_aa: CASRSGGEQYF; cdr3_nt: TGTGCCAGCAGGTCCGGTGGGGAGCAGTACTTC
clone_size: medium-sized; j_call: TRBJ2-1; d_call: -; v_call: TRBV29-1; cdr3_aa: CSSEGGMSSYNEQFF; cdr3_nt: TGCAGCTCTGAGGGCGGGATGAGCTCCTACAATGAGCAGTTCTTC
clone_size: few; j_call: TRBJ2-7; d_call: TRBD1; v_call: TRBV7-9; cdr3_aa: CASSSPGTGIYEQYF; cdr3_nt: TGTGCCAGCAGCTCGCCCGGGACAGGGATCTACGAGCAGTACTTC
clone_size: medium-sized; j_call: TRBJ2-1; d_call: -; v_call: TRBV19; cdr3_aa: CASSSESYNEQFF; cdr3_nt: TGTGCCAGTAGCTCCGAGTCCTACAATGAGCAGTTCTTC
clone_size: -; j_call: TRBJ2-7; d_call: -; v_call: TRBV27; cdr3_aa: CASSLLGHLGSYEQYF; cdr3_nt: TGTGCCAGCAGTCTCTTGGGACACCTGGGGTCCTACGAGCAGTACTTC
clone_size: medium-sized; j_call: TRBJ2-7; d_call: -; v_call: TRBV6-5; cdr3_aa: CASSYGTRHEQYF; cdr3_nt: TGTGCCAGCAGTTACGGGACTCGACACGAGCAGTACTTC
clone_size: -; j_call: TRBJ2-3; d_call: -; v_call: TRBV27; cdr3_aa: CASSLGPWGGRTDTQYF; cdr3_nt: TGTGCCAGCAGTTTAGGTCCTTGGGGGGGCCGAACAGATACGCAGTATTTT
clone_size: medium-sized; j_call: TRBJ1-2; d_call: TRBD1; v_call: TRBV7-9; cdr3_aa: CASSPRTGDAYGYTF; cdr3_nt: TGTGCCAGCAGCCCCAGGACAGGGGACGCCTATGGCTACACCTTC
clone_size: few; j_call: TRBJ2-3; d_call: TRBD2; v_call: TRBV28; cdr3_aa: CASSLIPGTSGLTDTQYF; cdr3_nt: TGTGCCAGCAGTCTCATCCCCGGGACTAGCGGACTCACAGATACGCAGTATTTT
clone_size: -; j_call: TRBJ2-7; d_call: -; v_call: TRBV5-3; cdr3_aa: CASSLEGASYEQYF; cdr3_nt: TGTGCCAGCAGCTTGGAGGGGGCATCCTACGAGCAGTACTTC
clone_size: -; j_call: TRBJ2-7; d_call: -; v_call: TRBV7-9; cdr3_aa: CASSFGHYEQYF; cdr3_nt: TGTGCCAGCAGCTTCGGGCACTACGAGCAGTACTTC
clone_size: -; j_call: TRBJ2-7; d_call: -; v_call: TRBV11-2; cdr3_aa: CASSWTYTYEQYF; cdr3_nt: TGTGCCAGCAGCTGGACCTATACCTACGAGCAGTACTTC
clone_size: -; j_call: TRBJ2-7; d_call: -; v_call: TRBV20-1; cdr3_aa: CSARAPYEQYF; cdr3_nt: TGCAGTGCTAGAGCCCCCTACGAGCAGTACTTC
clone_size: medium-sized; j_call: TRBJ1-6; d_call: -; v_call: TRBV27; cdr3_aa: CASSLGPNSYNSPLHF; cdr3_nt: TGTGCCAGCAGTTTGGGACCGAACTCCTATAATTCACCCCTCCACTTT
clone_size: few; j_call: TRBJ1-6; d_call: -; v_call: TRBV6-6; cdr3_aa: CASGAFNSPLHF; cdr3_nt: TGTGCCTCCGGGGCCTTTAATTCACCCCTCCACTTT
clone_size: -; j_call: TRBJ2-1; d_call: -; v_call: TRBV27; cdr3_aa: CASSFTASNEQFF; cdr3_nt: TGTGCCAGCAGTTTCACAGCCAGCAATGAGCAGTTCTTC
clone_size: -; j_call: TRBJ2-6; d_call: -; v_call: TRBV7-7; cdr3_aa: CASSCIRPQSRANVLTF; cdr3_nt: TGTGCCAGCAGCTGTATTAGGCCACAAAGTCGGGCCAACGTCCTGACTTTC
clone_size: -; j_call: TRBJ1-6; d_call: TRBD1; v_call: TRBV6-9; cdr3_aa: CASSLGTGSSSPLHF; cdr3_nt: TGTGCCAGCAGTCTCGGGACAGGGTCGAGTTCACCCCTCCACTTT
clone_size: -; j_call: TRBJ2-5; d_call: -; v_call: TRBV15; cdr3_aa: CATSREPTGFLSQETQYF; cdr3_nt: TGTGCCACCAGCAGAGAACCTACAGGGTTTTTGTCCCAAGAGACCCAGTACTTC
clone_size: -; j_call: TRBJ2-2; d_call: TRBD1; v_call: TRBV2; cdr3_aa: CASNPWTGDTGELFF; cdr3_nt: TGTGCCAGCAATCCCTGGACAGGGGACACCGGGGAGCTGTTTTTT
clone_size: few; j_call: TRBJ2-1; d_call: TRBD2; v_call: TRBV6-5; cdr3_aa: CASSSMGGSVGEQFF; cdr3_nt: TGTGCCAGCAGTTCGATGGGCGGGAGCGTGGGTGAGCAGTTCTTC
clone_size: -; j_call: TRBJ2-3; d_call: -; v_call: TRBV12-5; cdr3_aa: CASGLVRGGRDTQYF; cdr3_nt: TGTGCTAGTGGTTTGGTACGAGGGGGGCGGGATACGCAGTATTTT
clone_size: few; j_call: TRBJ1-3; d_call: -; v_call: TRBV13; cdr3_aa: CASRPGGLGNTIYF; cdr3_nt: TGTGCCAGCAGACCTGGAGGACTTGGAAACACCATATATTTT
clone_size: few; j_call: TRBJ1-6; d_call: -; v_call: TRBV5-4; cdr3_aa: CASSKGASDSPLHF; cdr3_nt: TGTGCGAGCAGCAAAGGGGCGAGTGATTCACCCCTCCACTTT
clone_size: -; j_call: TRBJ2-5; d_call: TRBD2; v_call: TRBV28; cdr3_aa: CASRRLAASWETQYF; cdr3_nt: TGTGCCAGCAGAAGACTAGCGGCCTCATGGGAGACCCAGTACTTC
clone_size: -; j_call: TRBJ1-1; d_call: -; v_call: TRBV2; cdr3_aa: CATLTANTEAFF; cdr3_nt: TGTGCCACCCTGACAGCGAACACTGAAGCTTTCTTT